Listed below are T cell receptor beta chains from one sample, sequenced in a study of early T cells in non-severe SARS-CoV-2 infection. TCRdb re-analysed the 5' RACE reads in MiXCR, keeping a single row per CDR3 protein. The table shows 55,000 to 70,000 distinct CDR3 sequences, with roughly an eighth occurring only once. Sequencing input: whole blood. The receptors originated from an adult who was a healthcare worker with PCR-confirmed SARS-CoV-2 infection or an uninfected control (not recorded which). Each CDR3 is given with its conserved first and last residue. The D gene is left open where the match is weak. Clone size is shown for a subset of rows, as once, few, many or a class of expanded clone.

v_gene	abundance	j_gene	d_gene	CDR3aa	CDR3nt
TRBV10-3	NA	TRBJ1-1	NA	CAISDAGLENGEAFF	TGTGCCATCAGTGACGCAGGGCTCGAAAATGGTGAAGCTTTCTTT
TRBV20-1	NA	TRBJ2-2	NA	CSARDRRRYRSGELFF	TGCAGTGCTAGAGATCGGCGGCGTTATCGGTCCGGGGAGCTGTTTTTT
TRBV12-3/TRBV12-4	many	TRBJ2-7	TRBD1	CASSSRQGADHEQYF	TGTGCCAGCAGTTCGAGACAGGGGGCTGACCACGAGCAGTACTTC
TRBV4-2	many	TRBJ2-2	TRBD1	CASSQGGPGQGWNSGELFF	TGTGCCAGCAGCCAAGGTGGCCCGGGACAGGGTTGGAACTCCGGGGAGCTGTTTTTT
TRBV11-2	many	TRBJ2-7	TRBD1	CASSPFSGTGPSF	TGTGCCAGCAGCCCTTTCTCCGGGACAGGGCCGAGCTTC
TRBV20-1	few	TRBJ2-1	NA	CSARQGSSYNEQFF	TGCAGTGCACGGCAGGGAAGCTCCTACAATGAGCAGTTCTTC
TRBV12-3/TRBV12-4	many	TRBJ1-2	NA	CASSFATRADYTF	TGTGCCAGCAGTTTCGCCACCCGGGCAGACTACACCTTC
TRBV6-5	NA	TRBJ2-3	NA	CASSQTGRRIRTDTQYF	TGTGCCAGCAGTCAAACAGGGAGAAGAATTCGCACAGATACGCAGTATTTT
TRBV2	few	TRBJ2-7	TRBD1	CASSNGQGLIHEQYF	TGTGCCAGCAGTAATGGACAGGGGTTGATCCACGAGCAGTACTTC
TRBV5-1	NA	TRBJ2-1	NA	CASSFSNEQFF	TGCGCCAGCAGCTTTTCGAATGAGCAGTTCTTC
TRBV20-1	NA	TRBJ2-7	NA	CSARPWREYEQYF	TGCAGTGCTAGGCCCTGGAGGGAGTACGAGCAGTACTTC
TRBV12-3/TRBV12-4	NA	TRBJ2-2	NA	CASRYRPTGELFF	TGTGCCAGCAGATACCGGCCGACCGGGGAGCTGTTTTTT
TRBV29-1	many	TRBJ2-5	NA	CSVVPGETQYF	TGCAGCGTCGTCCCAGGGGAGACCCAGTACTTC
TRBV7-8	many	TRBJ1-1	TRBD1	CASSLEEGQGGMNTEAFF	TGTGCCAGCAGCTTAGAAGAGGGACAGGGAGGAATGAACACTGAAGCTTTCTTT
TRBV7-2	NA	TRBJ2-7	NA	CASSLAGGAEQYF	TGTGCCAGCAGCTTAGCAGGCGGAGCCGAGCAGTACTTC
TRBV6-2/TRBV6-3	NA	TRBJ1-2	NA	CASRRQYYGYTF	TGTGCCAGCAGGAGACAGTACTATGGCTACACCTTC
TRBV30	NA	TRBJ1-1	NA	CACQLGEGRNTEAFF	TGTGCCTGCCAGTTAGGGGAGGGAAGGAACACTGAAGCTTTCTTT
TRBV7-9	many	TRBJ2-3	NA	CASSLYSTDTQYF	TGTGCCAGCAGCTTGTATAGCACAGATACGCAGTATTTT
TRBV9	NA	TRBJ2-7	TRBD1	CASSLGQEPSYEQYF	TGTGCCAGCAGCCTAGGACAGGAGCCTTCCTACGAGCAGTACTTC
TRBV28	many	TRBJ1-1	NA	CASSPGPPGAEAFF	TGTGCCAGCAGTCCTGGGCCCCCCGGGGCTGAAGCTTTCTTT
TRBV20-1	many	TRBJ2-3	TRBD1	CSVLQGALDTQYF	TGCAGTGTTCTACAGGGGGCTCTGGATACGCAGTATTTT
TRBV7-2	NA	TRBJ1-5	NA	CASSLTGDRQPQHF	TGTGCCAGCAGCTTAACGGGGGATAGGCAGCCCCAGCATTTT
TRBV7-2	NA	TRBJ2-7	NA	CASSLNSAAAPYEQYF	TGTGCCAGCAGCTTAAATAGTGCAGCGGCGCCCTACGAGCAGTACTTC
TRBV10-3	NA	TRBJ1-1	NA	CATWEILNTEAFF	TGTGCCACCTGGGAGATTTTGAACACTGAAGCTTTCTTT
TRBV11-2	NA	TRBJ2-1	NA	CASSLRDPHNEQFF	TGTGCCAGCAGCCTACGGGACCCCCACAATGAGCAGTTCTTC
TRBV3-1	few	TRBJ2-6	TRBD1	CASSQAGGPAGANVLTF	TGTGCCAGCAGCCAAGCAGGGGGCCCGGCTGGGGCCAACGTCCTGACTTTC
TRBV30	NA	TRBJ1-1	NA	CAWSVQENTEAFF	TGTGCCTGGAGTGTACAGGAGAACACTGAAGCTTTCTTT
TRBV10-1	few	TRBJ1-6	TRBD1	CASSESRTGVSPLHF	TGCGCCAGCAGTGAATCGCGGACAGGTGTCTCACCCCTCCACTTT
TRBV14	many	TRBJ1-1	NA	CASSQTRGGSTEAFF	TGTGCCAGCAGCCAAACCAGGGGTGGTTCCACTGAAGCTTTCTTT
TRBV20-1	many	TRBJ1-5	TRBD1	CSAGQGNQPQHF	TGCAGTGCTGGACAGGGAAATCAGCCCCAGCATTTT
TRBV10-1	NA	TRBJ2-2	TRBD1	CASRTGVTGELFF	TGCGCCAGCCGGACAGGGGTCACCGGGGAGCTGTTTTTT
TRBV30	many	TRBJ1-1	NA	CAWSVPPIITEAFF	TGTGCCTGGAGTGTACCGCCAATCATAACTGAAGCTTTCTTT
TRBV6-6	many	TRBJ1-2	TRBD1	CASTMGGSFRDRAYGYTF	TGTGCCAGCACTATGGGCGGCTCGTTCCGGGACAGGGCATATGGCTACACCTTC
TRBV9	NA	TRBJ2-1	TRBD1	CASSATGQVRQFF	TGTGCCAGCAGCGCGACAGGACAGGTTAGGCAGTTCTTC
TRBV5-4	many	TRBJ2-1	NA	CASSSWPRVRVDEQFF	TGTGCCAGCAGCTCATGGCCCCGGGTCAGGGTGGATGAGCAGTTCTTC
TRBV4-3	many	TRBJ2-2	NA	CASSQDWPGTYGELFF	TGCGCCAGCAGCCAAGACTGGCCAGGGACATACGGGGAGCTGTTTTTT
TRBV27	few	TRBJ2-3	NA	CASSLQGGVTDTQYF	TGTGCCAGCAGTCTCCAGGGGGGGGTCACAGATACGCAGTATTTT
TRBV12-3/TRBV12-4	many	TRBJ1-5	NA	CASSLGRNQPQHF	TGTGCCAGCAGTTTAGGCAGGAATCAGCCCCAGCATTTT
TRBV6-6	few	TRBJ1-2	NA	CASSSGTPNYGYTF	TGTGCCAGCAGTAGCGGGACACCGAACTATGGCTACACCTTC
TRBV6-1	many	TRBJ1-1	NA	CASSEGIGGDTEAFF	TGTGCCAGCAGTGAAGGTATAGGGGGTGACACTGAAGCTTTCTTT
TRBV18	few	TRBJ1-1	NA	CASSLNGGGNTEAFF	TGTGCCAGCTCGCTTAACGGGGGGGGAAACACTGAAGCTTTCTTT
TRBV20-1	NA	TRBJ2-7	NA	CSASSGSYEQYF	TGCAGCGCATCCTCGGGGTCCTACGAGCAGTACTTC
TRBV3-1	many	TRBJ1-4	NA	CASTGGGNEKLFF	TGTGCCAGTACCGGGGGGGGAAATGAAAAACTGTTTTTT
TRBV7-9	few	TRBJ2-5	TRBD1	CASSPWGQNLETQYF	TGTGCCAGCAGCCCCTGGGGACAGAACCTAGAGACCCAGTACTTC
TRBV6-2/TRBV6-3	NA	TRBJ2-7	TRBD2	CASIPQRGSYEQYF	TGTGCCAGCATCCCTCAGCGGGGCTCCTACGAGCAGTACTTC
TRBV5-6	many	TRBJ2-1	TRBD2	CASSFFSGTRSNEQFF	TGTGCCAGCAGCTTTTTCTCCGGGACTAGGTCCAATGAGCAGTTCTTC
TRBV5-1	many	TRBJ1-2	TRBD1	CASSEDRANYGYTF	TGCGCCAGCAGCGAAGACAGGGCTAACTATGGCTACACCTTC
TRBV6-2/TRBV6-3	few	TRBJ1-5	TRBD1	CASRRERTGDQPQHF	TGTGCCAGCAGACGCGAGAGGACAGGGGATCAGCCCCAGCATTTT
TRBV20-1	many	TRBJ2-7	NA	CSEKTATYEQYF	TGCAGTGAGAAGACAGCTACCTACGAGCAGTACTTC
TRBV19	NA	TRBJ2-3	TRBD2	CASGGLAGFGTQYF	TGTGCCAGTGGGGGCCTAGCGGGGTTCGGTACGCAGTATTTT
TRBV19	few	TRBJ1-5	NA	CASSLPPPFDQPQHF	TGTGCCAGTAGCCTCCCTCCCCCTTTCGATCAGCCCCAGCATTTT
TRBV3-1	few	TRBJ2-4	NA	CASSLGSSSSKNIQYF	TGTGCCAGCAGCCTCGGGTCCTCCTCTTCCAAAAACATTCAGTACTTC
TRBV2	NA	TRBJ1-2	NA	CASVYEINYGYTF	TGTGCCAGCGTATATGAGATTAACTATGGCTACACCTTC